The 28 T cell receptor beta chains in this list originate from one sample, sequenced in a study of OX40 agonist ivuxolimab in advanced cancers. Method: immunoSEQ multiplex PCR; TCRdb's copy keeps in-frame clones and lacks some. The sample has approximately 80,000 clones; roughly nine tenths are singletons. The sample here was CD4+ or CD8+ T cells sorted from blood, taken in a trial of the OX40 agonist ivuxolimab. These receptor sequences come from an adult with an advanced solid tumor such as melanoma, head and neck, liver or kidney cancer.

V and J are TRBV5-8 and TRBJ1-1; D gene ambiguous. CDR1 and CDR2 (germline): SGHTS, YDEGEE. The length of the CDR3 is 13 residues. The ends were cut back, 5 bases at V and 8 bases at J, with 16 bases in the middle. The CDR3: CASRGEWSLEAFF. DNA for the CDR3: TGTGCCAGCAGAGGAGAGTGGTCTTTAGAAGCTTTCTTT. Full variable domain (missing parts from reference TRBV5-8 and TRBJ1-1): EAGVTQSPTHLIKTRGQQATLRCSPISGHTSVYWYQQALGLGLQFLLWYDEGEERNRGNFPPRFSGRQFPNYSSELNVNALELEDSALYLCASRGEWSLEAFFGQGTRLTVV.

This clone was observed a few times. The rearrangement joins TRBV6-6 to TRBJ2-5; tentatively, D is TRBD2 (5 bases). The CDR3 has 14 residues. Germline V CDR1 and CDR2: MNHNY, SVGAGI (reference sequence). Trimming cost V 0 bases and J 4 bases, with 9 bases left between them. The CDR3 is CASSYSIGVETQYF. The CDR3 DNA is TGTGCCAGCAGTTACTCGATCGGGGTAGAGACCCAGTACTTC.

As concerns this clone: This CDR3 is also generated by other DNA sequences in the sample. This sequence joins TRBV6-5 and TRBJ1-1; TRBD1 might be the D (5 bases). Germline CDR1 reads MNHEY; CDR2 reads SVGAGI. Deletions cut 2 bases from V and 4 bases from J, with 5 bases between. There are 12 residues in the CDR3. The CDR3 DNA sequence: TGTGCCAGCAGTTACGGGGGCACTGAAGCTTTCTTT. Translated, it gives CASSYGGTEAFF.

The V and J genes are TRBV28 and TRBJ1-6; unclear D gene. The V and J ends lost 3 bases and 9 bases respectively, with 15 bases between them. The germline V gene encodes CDR1 MDHEN and CDR2 SYDVKM. The CDR3 runs 15 residues. The CDR3 loop reads CASSFRLDLRSPLHF. The CDR3 DNA reads as TGTGCCAGCAGTTTTAGGCTGGACCTCCGTTCACCCCTCCACTTT.

This chain links TRBV2 with TRBJ2-1, with TRBD2 identical over 8 bases. The junction had 11 bases not matched to a gene; V was cut back by 6 bases and J by 10 bases. Per germline, CDR1 SNHLY and CDR2 FYNNEI. The CDR3 totals 14 residues. Written as DNA, the CDR3 is TGTGCCAGCAGGCCGGGAAGACTAGCGAACGAGCAGTTCTTC. Its translation is CASRPGRLANEQFF.

The rearrangement uses TRBV5-4 and TRBJ1-2; D unresolved. CDR3 length: 12 amino acids. Trimming pared 2 bases from V and 1 base from J, leaving 3 bases between. Germline V gives CDR1 SGHNT, CDR2 YYREEE (reference sequence). CDR3 protein: CASSFGNYGYTF. The CDR3 nucleotides read TGTGCCAGCAGCTTCGGTAACTATGGCTACACCTTC.

The gene calls are TRBV28 and TRBJ2-6, with D perhaps matching TRBD1 (6 bases). The CDR3 is 18 amino acids. The germline V gene has CDR1 MDHEN and CDR2 SYDVKM. Trimming stripped 1 base from V and 0 bases from J, with 13 bases between. The CDR3 sequence is CASSLFAGAYSGANVLTF. DNA of the CDR3: TGTGCCAGCAGTTTATTCGCAGGGGCCTACTCTGGGGCCAACGTCCTGACTTTC.

The rearrangement uses TRBV5-8 and TRBJ2-7; the D is unclear. The CDR3 extends over 12 amino acids. From germline, CDR1 is SGHTS and CDR2 YDEGEE. V was trimmed by 0 bases and J by 4 bases, leaving 5 bases between them. The CDR3 region is CASSLVWYEQYF. The CDR3 DNA reads as TGTGCCAGCAGCTTGGTATGGTACGAGCAGTACTTC.

This CDR3 is CASSYTGTGFRDIQYF. The DNA of the CDR3 is TGTGCCAGCAGTTACACTGGGACAGGGTTCCGTGACATTCAGTACTTC. The chain carries TRBV6-5 and TRBJ2-4; 9 bases line up with TRBD1. Germline V gives CDR1 MNHEY, CDR2 SVGAGI. This CDR3 region has 16 residues. Unmatched junction bases numbered 10, after V lost 2 bases and J lost 8 bases.

The chain couples TRBV2 to TRBJ1-5, with TRBD1 identical over 9 bases. This CDR3 comprises 15 residues. Germline CDR1 is SNHLY and CDR2 is FYNNEI. J was trimmed by 7 bases and V by 5 bases; bases with no gene match: 9. In DNA form, the CDR3 reads TGTGCCAGCAGTTCTCCGGACAGGGGTTGGCAGCCCCAGCATTTT. Protein: CASSSPDRGWQPQHF.

The V gene is TRBV29-1, the J gene TRBJ2-2; D gene unclear. CDR1 is SQVTM, CDR2 ANQGSEA, per germline. This CDR3 comprises 13 residues. V was clipped by 0 bases and J by 3 bases, with 5 bases between them. As DNA, the CDR3 is TGCAGCGTTGAAGATCTCGACACCGGGGAGCTGTTTTTT. Its translation is CSVEDLDTGELFF.

The chain uses TRBV4-3 and TRBJ2-3; D gene uncertain. With 4 bases removed from V and 2 bases from J, the gap between germline ends came to 13 bases. Germline CDR1 and CDR2: LGHNA and YSLEER. The CDR3 runs 15 residues. CDR3 sequence: CASSPTSSSTDTQYF. The CDR3 coding sequence is TGCGCCAGCAGCCCGACCTCCTCCTCCACAGATACGCAGTATTTT.

The rearrangement links TRBV7-2 to TRBJ2-1; 11 bases fit TRBD2. From germline, CDR1 is SGHTA and CDR2 FQGNSA. Trimming took 5 bases from V and 5 from J; bases not matched to a gene: 14. The CDR3 runs 18 residues. The CDR3 reads CASSQGPYSGRGNNEQFF. DNA for the CDR3: TGTGCCAGCAGCCAGGGGCCCTATAGCGGGAGGGGAAACAATGAGCAGTTCTTC.

The genes are TRBV30 and TRBJ1-6, with a weak D call TRBD1 (5 bases). Germline assignment: CDR1 GTSNPN and CDR2 SVGIG (reference sequence). This CDR3 comprises 14 residues. V lost 2 bases to trimming and J lost 3 bases, with 8 bases between them. This CDR3 is CAWSTGLYNSPLHF. The CDR3 DNA reads TGTGCCTGGAGTACAGGACTCTATAATTCACCCCTCCACTTT. The full variable domain, its missing parts supplied by reference TRBV30 and TRBJ1-6, is SQTIHQWPATLVQPVGSPLSLECTVEGTSNPNLYWYRQAAGRGLQLLFYSVGIGQISSEVPQNLSASRPQDRQFILSSKKLLLSDSGFYLCAWSTGLYNSPLHFGNGTRLTVT.

The chain employs TRBV19 and TRBJ2-7; tentative D call: TRBD1 (5 bases). This CDR3 comprises 14 residues. The V gene lost 5 bases and the J gene lost 3 bases, with 14 bases spanning the gap. The germline gives CDR1 LNHDA, CDR2 SQIVND (reference sequence). The CDR3 nucleotides read TGTGCCAGTAGTGGCCGTGACAGACACTACGAGCAGTACTTC. This sequence encodes CASSGRDRHYEQYF.

The V and J genes are TRBV7-2 and TRBJ2-6, with 10 bases aligning to TRBD2. In germline, CDR1 is SGHTA, CDR2 FQGNSA. This CDR3 is 18 amino acids long. The V segment lost 5 bases and the J segment 2 bases; nucleotides outside the gene matches: 9. The DNA for the CDR3 is TGTGCCAGCAGCGAGGGGCTAGCGGGGGTACCTGGGGCCAACGTCCTGACTTTC. Amino acid sequence: CASSEGLAGVPGANVLTF. Looking up the rest from reference TRBV7-2 and TRBJ2-6 gives the full variable domain: GAGVSQSPSNKVTEKGKDVELRCDPISGHTALYWYRQSLGQGLEFLIYFQGNSAPDKSGLPSDRFSAERTGGSVSTLTIQRTQQEDSAVYLCASSEGLAGVPGANVLTFGAGSRLTVL.

The chain links TRBV11-2 to TRBJ1-3; D unclear. Germline assignment: CDR1 SGHAT and CDR2 FQNNGV. This CDR3 contains 14 residues. V lost 0 bases to trimming and J lost 0 bases, with 3 bases between them. The CDR3 DNA follows: TGTGCCAGCAGCTTAGAGAGCTCTGGAAACACCATATATTTT. Translation: CASSLESSGNTIYF.

CDR3 loop: CASSVASAATYEQYF. In DNA, the CDR3 is TGTGCCAGCAGCGTAGCTTCGGCGGCGACCTACGAGCAGTACTTC. J is TRBJ2-7 and V is TRBV9, with unresolved D. CDR1 is SGDLS and CDR2 is YYNGEE in the germline V gene. The germline V and J ends were trimmed by 0 bases and 2 bases, with 12 bases remaining between them. The CDR3 is 15 residues long.

The chain has TRBV28 and TRBJ1-6; 12 bases align to TRBD1. The CDR3 spans 15 residues. The junction had 10 bases not matched to a gene; V was cut back by 7 bases and J by 12 bases. Germline assignment: CDR1 MDHEN and CDR2 SYDVKM. The DNA of the CDR3 is TGTGCCAGCAAAAGCCGGGACAGGGGGCTTAGACCCCTCCACTTT. Translating it yields CASKSRDRGLRPLHF.

CDR3 in amino acids: CASVGLGQFF. Here the CDR3 DNA reads TGTGCCAGCGTGGGACTAGGACAGTTCTTC. The gene calls are TRBV6-4 and TRBJ2-1, with 8 bases fitting TRBD2. V trimming: 8 bases; J trimming: 13 bases; junction bases outside the gene matches: 4. This CDR3 is 10 amino acids long. CDR1 MRHNA and CDR2 SNTAGT come from the germline V gene.

This chain joins TRBV5-1 and TRBJ1-1; D perhaps matches TRBD1 (5 bases). Trimming cost V 0 bases and J 0 bases, with 12 bases left between them. The CDR3 consists of 16 residues. Germline-derived CDR1 and CDR2 are SGHRS and YFSETQ. CDR3 nucleotides: TGCGCCAGCAGCTTGGCCTTGATAGGGGTGAACACTGAAGCTTTCTTT. Translating gives CASSLALIGVNTEAFF.

The DNA of the CDR3 is TGTGCCAGCTCACAGTGGACACTGTCTGGCTACAATGAGCAGTTCTTC. Translating gives CASSQWTLSGYNEQFF. The chain links TRBV18 to TRBJ2-1; tentative D call: TRBD1 (5 bases). This CDR3 region has 16 residues. V shed 4 bases and J shed 3 bases, with 16 bases lying between them. Per the germline V gene, CDR1 is KGHSH and CDR2 is LQKENI.

The chain employs TRBV6-1 and TRBJ1-3; D is possibly TRBD1 (6 bases). Germline V gene lookup returns CDR1 MNHNS and CDR2 SASEGT. Trimming removed 4 bases from V and 2 bases from J, with 15 bases in between. The CDR3 is 16 amino acids. The DNA of the CDR3 is TGTGCCAGCAGTGCCGATCGGGGGCAGACTGGAAACACCATATATTTT. Residues: CASSADRGQTGNTIYF.

The chain employs TRBV10-3 and TRBJ1-3; D is unresolved. V lost 2 bases to trimming and J lost 4 bases, with 15 bases between them. The length of the CDR3 is 16 residues. Germline lookup yields CDR1 ENHRY and CDR2 SYGVKD. The CDR3 sequence: CAISEVGGRRGNTIYF. The CDR3 nucleotides read TGTGCCATCAGTGAGGTAGGCGGCAGAAGAGGAAACACCATATATTTT.

The genes are TRBV9 and TRBJ2-3; D ambiguous. The CDR3 runs to 12 residues. Trimming stripped 0 bases from V and 4 bases from J, with 3 bases between. CDR1 and CDR2 from the germline V gene are SGDLS and YYNGEE. CDR3 amino acids: CASSVVPDTQYF. For the CDR3, the DNA is TGTGCCAGCAGCGTAGTACCAGATACGCAGTATTTT.

With respect to this clone: The same CDR3 is also encoded by other DNA sequences in this sample. The J gene is TRBJ2-1, the V gene TRBV5-5; no clear D. This CDR3 is built from 11 residues. The germline V gene has CDR1 SGHKS and CDR2 YYEKEE (reference sequence). V was cut by 4 bases and J by 4 bases, with 3 bases left in between. CDR3 residues: CASSSYNEQFF. The CDR3 DNA is TGTGCCAGCAGCAGTTACAATGAGCAGTTCTTC.

V gene TRBV4-3 combines with J gene TRBJ2-1; possible D gene TRBD1, 6 bases. In germline, CDR1 is LGHNA, CDR2 YSLEER. With 0 bases removed from V and 5 bases from J, the gap between germline ends came to 14 bases. The CDR3 has 16 amino acids. CDR3 loop: CASSQDKGEANNEQFF. The CDR3 region has the DNA TGCGCCAGCAGCCAAGACAAGGGGGAAGCGAACAATGAGCAGTTCTTC.

Comment on this clone: The sample has other DNA sequences that encode this CDR3 too. V gene TRBV28 combines with J gene TRBJ2-7; no clear D. The germline gives CDR1 MDHEN, CDR2 SYDVKM. This CDR3 spans 11 amino acids. Between the trimmed V and J ends, which lost 4 bases and 0 bases, there was a span of 1 base. DNA for the CDR3: TGTGCCAGCAGTTCCTCCTACGAGCAGTACTTC. It yields the protein CASSSSYEQYF.